This passage covers 11 T cell receptor beta chains from one sample sequenced in a study of CD8 T cells in ankylosing spondylitis. TCRdb fed the 5' RACE reads into MiXCR, producing one record per CDR3 protein. The repertoire holds about 250,000 distinct CDR3 sequences, with about 18% as singletons. Specimen: blood, either unsorted or a sorted T cell fraction (not recorded which). The receptors were sampled from a male donor with ankylosing spondylitis or in good health (not recorded which).

This chain connects TRBV15 to TRBJ2-7; the D is unclear. V was shortened by 0 bases and J by 2 bases, with 11 bases between the two germline ends. CDR1 and CDR2 (germline): LNHNV, YYDKDF (reference sequence). The CDR3 is made up of 15 amino acids. This CDR3 is CATSRDQSTAYEQYF. CDR3 bases: TGTGCCACCAGCAGAGATCAAAGCACAGCCTACGAGCAGTACTTC.

The J gene is TRBJ2-1, the V gene TRBV12-3 or TRBV12-4; 7 nucleotides line up with TRBD2. CDR3 length equals 16 residues. Losses at the gene ends were 7 bases for V and 3 bases for J; bases not matched to a gene: 12. In nucleotides, the CDR3 is TGTGCCAGCAACCTCGGGGCTAGCGGATTCTACAATGAGCAGTTCTTC. This gives the protein CASNLGASGFYNEQFF.

The chain employs TRBV28 and TRBJ2-5; D may match TRBD1 or TRBD2 (5 bases each). V lost 7 bases and J lost 7, with 10 bases in between. The CDR3 length is 11 residues. Germline CDR1 reads MDHEN; CDR2 reads SYDVKM. DNA of the CDR3: TGTGCCAGCAACCGTGGGGGGACCCAGTACTTC. Residues: CASNRGGTQYF.

The chain couples TRBV7-9 to TRBJ2-7; D might be TRBD1 (6 bases). Deletions cut 5 bases from V and 5 bases from J, with 10 bases between. The CDR3 length is 12 residues. CDR1 and CDR2 from the germline V gene are SEHNR and FQNEAQ (reference sequence). The CDR3 nucleotides are TGTGCCAGCAGCCTCGACAGGAACGAGCAGTACTTC. As protein: CASSLDRNEQYF.

This clonotype was seen a few times. The gene calls are TRBV29-1 and TRBJ2-2; possibly TRBD2 for D (5 bases). Germline loops: CDR1 SQVTM, CDR2 ANQGSEA. The length of the CDR3 is 14 residues. The V end lost 4 bases, the J end lost 2 bases, and 11 bases lay between the germline ends. The CDR3 region is CSVAAGSNTGELFF. CDR3 DNA sequence: TGCAGCGTTGCTGCGGGTTCTAACACCGGGGAGCTGTTTTTT.

This clonotype was observed a few times. The chain joins TRBV2 to TRBJ2-7; D may be TRBD1 (6 bases). V was shortened by 5 bases and J by 9 bases, with 11 bases between the two germline ends. This CDR3 is built from 11 residues. Germline V gene data show CDR1 as SNHLY and CDR2 as FYNNEI. CDR3 protein: CASSSGVRQYF. The CDR3 bases are TGTGCCAGCAGTTCAGGGGTACGGCAGTACTTC.

This chain connects TRBV6-2 or TRBV6-3 to TRBJ1-2; 7 bases are a match to TRBD1. The CDR3 sequence is 13 residues long. Trimming at V came to 5 bases and at J to 3 bases, leaving 3 bases not matched to a gene. The germline V gene encodes CDR1 MNHEY and CDR2 SVGEGT. The CDR3 reads CASSADRDYGYTF. The CDR3 DNA sequence: TGTGCCAGCAGTGCCGACAGGGACTATGGCTACACCTTC.

The chain employs TRBV29-1 and TRBJ2-5, with 7 bases fitting TRBD2. Germline V gives CDR1 SQVTM, CDR2 ANQGSEA. This CDR3 comprises 13 residues. V was clipped by 4 bases and J by 3 bases; unmatched bases: 5. The DNA for the CDR3 is TGCAGCGTTGGGGGGGGGGGAGAAGAGACCCAGTACTTC. Protein sequence: CSVGGGGEETQYF.

This sequence joins TRBV29-1 and TRBJ2-5; tentatively, D is TRBD1 or TRBD2 (5 bases each). V gave up 5 bases and J gave up 5 bases, with 12 bases separating them. CDR1 and CDR2 from the germline V gene are SQVTM and ANQGSEA. The CDR3 covers 12 residues. CDR3 region: CSVPSGPETQYF. The CDR3 region has the DNA TGCAGCGTTCCTTCGGGGCCCGAGACCCAGTACTTC.

The sample holds a few counts of this clonotype. The V call is TRBV3-1, the J call TRBJ2-2, with TRBD2 matching over 7 bases. V lost 3 bases and J lost 7; bases outside the gene matches: 11. Germline-derived CDR1 and CDR2 are LGHDT and YNNKEL (reference sequence). This CDR3 has 16 residues. The CDR3 region is CASSHGETSRNGELFF. The CDR3 coding sequence is TGTGCCAGCAGCCATGGCGAGACTAGCAGAAACGGGGAGCTGTTTTTT.

The V and J genes are TRBV29-1 and TRBJ2-1; TRBD2 agrees at 12 bases. The CDR3 loop spans 16 amino acids. The V and J ends lost 5 bases and 6 bases, in that order; junction bases with no gene match: 11. Germline V gene lookup returns CDR1 SQVTM and CDR2 ANQGSEA. The CDR3 protein is CSVPEGLGLAGNEQFF. The CDR3, as DNA: TGCAGCGTTCCCGAAGGGCTGGGACTAGCGGGCAATGAGCAGTTCTTC.